This T cell receptor beta chain came from a study of regulatory T cells in long-lasting Graves disease. About the study: Over 5 years of antithyroid drugs plus positive TSH receptor antibodies defined persistent Graves' disease. General observations from the study: Small sample size may have lowered accuracy.

This clonotype was seen at least ten times. What it recognizes is unknown. Germline V lookup: CDR1 MNHEY, CDR2 SVGAGI. V was pared by 2 bases and J by 4 bases, with 9 bases of the junction left unmatched. The CDR3 has 17 residues. The time point here: persistent/refractory GD, antithyroid drugs over 5 years with positive TRAb. RNA extracted from PBMCs served as the sequencing template. Patients all came to the study from an endocrinology department in Xi'an, China. Arm-PCR of CDR3 regions with iRepertoire HTBI primers generated TCR beta libraries. One entry per CDR3 protein results from TCRdb running MiXCR on the multiplex PCR reads. The sample contains roughly 500,000 distinct CDR3 sequences, around 20% of which appear only once.

This TCR derives from a female donor with Graves disease. The source material was peripheral blood mononuclear cells (PBMCs), sampled when the disease was refractory, from a patient treated with antithyroid drugs. This sequence joins TRBV6-5 and TRBJ2-5, with TRBD2 matching 11 bases. The CDR3 spells CASSYHGVAGGPETQYF. CDR3 in DNA: TGTGCCAGCAGTTACCATGGGGTAGCGGGGGGGCCAGAGACCCAGTACTTC.